The 22 T cell receptor beta chains in this list originate from one sample, sequenced in a study of blood T cells in healthy people across ages. PCR was performed a second time for about 7 to 11 cycles using a sample-barcoded 5' primer and a J-beta primer mix. TCRdb re-analysed the 5' RACE reads in MiXCR, keeping a single row per CDR3 protein. The profile shows some 700,000 distinct CDR3 sequences, about 20% of them singletons. Sequencing was done on a sample of blood. These receptor sequences come from a man between 65 and 85 years old in good health.

This clonotype was counted a few times. This chain links TRBV11-2 with TRBJ2-5, with D unresolved. The J call may be incorrect, as the DNA end agrees better with TRBJ2-7. Germline V CDR1 and CDR2: SGHAT, FQNNGV. The CDR3 consists of 14 residues. CDR3 sequence: CASSLSSFSYEQYV. CDR3 nucleotides: TGTGCCAGCAGCTTAAGCAGCTTCTCCTACGAGCAGTACGTC.

A few counts support this clonotype. The chain has TRBV2 and TRBJ2-7; TRBD1 matches 8 bases. V lost 7 bases, J lost 0 bases, and 5 bases stayed unmatched. The CDR3 spans 14 residues. In germline, CDR1 is SNHLY, CDR2 FYNNEI. CDR3 region: CASKGQGTSYEQYF. For the CDR3, the DNA is TGTGCCAGCAAAGGACAGGGCACCTCCTACGAGCAGTACTTC. The whole variable domain, filled in from reference TRBV2 and TRBJ2-7, reads EPEVTQTPSHQVTQMGQEVILRCVPISNHLYFYWYRQILGQKVEFLVSFYNNEISEKSEIFDDQFSVERPDGSNFTLKIRSTKLEDSAMYFCASKGQGTSYEQYFGPGTRLTVT.

A few counts support this clonotype. The chain combines TRBV10-2 with TRBJ2-2; unclear D gene. Per the germline V gene, CDR1 is WSHSY and CDR2 is SAAADI. V lost 8 bases to trimming and J lost 5 bases, with 15 bases between them. The CDR3 runs to 14 residues. CDR3 sequence (DNA): TGCGCCAGCCGTATAACGGGTGGAACCGGGGAGCTGTTTTTT. Translating gives CASRITGGTGELFF.

The chain carries TRBV20-1 and TRBJ2-7; no definite D call. TRBJ2-1 matches the DNA end more closely, so the J call is doubtful. This CDR3 contains 14 residues. Germline CDR1 DFQATT, CDR2 SNEGSKA (reference sequence). The CDR3 reads CSARKNLLNNEQFF. The CDR3 DNA sequence: TGCAGTGCTAGAAAGAATCTCTTGAACAATGAGCAGTTCTTC.

Details on this clonotype: One junction end does not reproduce the germline sequence, and a read error may be involved. The CDR3 nucleotides are TGTACCAGCAGTGAGGGACAGGGGACCTACAATGAGCAGTTCTTC. It translates to CTSSEGQGTYNEQFF. The chain carries TRBV25-1 and TRBJ2-1; 10 nucleotides line up with TRBD1. The CDR3 has 15 amino acids. The germline V gene encodes CDR1 MGHDK and CDR2 SYGVNS.

This clonotype was detected only a few times. The CDR3 region is CASRGDRVDKLFF. The CDR3 bases are TGTGCCAGCAGGGGGGACAGGGTTGACAAACTGTTTTTT. This rearrangement joins TRBV2 to TRBJ1-4; 9 positions agree with TRBD1. Germline V CDR1 and CDR2: SNHLY, FYNNEI. Trimming removed 6 bases from V and 11 bases from J; junction bases left unmatched: 7. The length of the CDR3 is 13 residues.

This rearrangement joins TRBV6-5 to TRBJ2-4; perhaps TRBD1 as D (5 bases). Trimming took off 9 bases at V and 13 bases at J, with 13 bases between the two ends. Germline CDR1 is MNHEY and CDR2 is SVGAGI. The CDR3 is 10 residues long. The CDR3 loop reads CASTRERQYF. In nucleotides, the CDR3 is TGTGCCAGTACCAGGGAAAGGCAGTACTTC.

This clonotype has more than one count but fewer than ten. V usage is TRBV7-9 and J usage is TRBJ2-1, with D perhaps TRBD2 (5 bases). CDR1 is SEHNR and CDR2 is FQNEAQ in the germline V gene (reference sequence). Trimming shortened V by 5 bases and J by 6 bases, and 20 bases separated the two germline ends. CDR3 length: 16 residues. CDR3 nucleotide sequence: TGTGCCAGCAGCATTCCTATGGTGGGAGAGCTCAATGAGCAGTTCTTC. This encodes CASSIPMVGELNEQFF.

The chain has TRBV19 and TRBJ2-1; TRBD1 aligns across 10 bases. CDR1 LNHDA and CDR2 SQIVND come from the germline V gene (reference sequence). J lost 5 bases, V lost 0 bases, and 10 bases had no gene match. This CDR3 has 18 residues. The CDR3 reads CASSIDQYGDRGNNEQFF. The CDR3 nucleotides read TGTGCCAGTAGTATAGATCAGTACGGGGACAGGGGCAACAATGAGCAGTTCTTC.

The chain links TRBV6-5 to TRBJ2-5, with TRBD1 as a possible D gene (6 bases). The end of the DNA fits TRBJ2-7 better, so the J call may be wrong. Looked up from germline, CDR1 is MNHEY and CDR2 is SVGAGI. This CDR3 is built from 14 residues. The CDR3 bases are TGTGCCAGCAGTCCCGAAACAGGGACCCACGAGCAGTACTTC. It is translated as CASSPETGTHEQYF.

This clonotype turned up a few times. The rearrangement links TRBV20-1 to TRBJ2-1; D unclear. CDR1 and CDR2 from the germline V gene are DFQATT and SNEGSKA (reference sequence). V gave up 0 bases and J gave up 0 bases, with 9 bases separating them. This CDR3 has 15 amino acids. The CDR3 loop is CSARDRPSSYNEQFF. DNA for the CDR3: TGCAGTGCTAGAGATCGGCCAAGCTCCTACAATGAGCAGTTCTTC.

The V and J genes are TRBV6-1 and TRBJ1-1, with TRBD1 matching 8 bases. This CDR3 region has 16 residues. Looked up from germline, CDR1 is MNHNS and CDR2 is SASEGT. Trimming took 8 bases from V and 1 from J; bases not matched to a gene: 12. CDR3 in DNA: TGTGCCAGCCGCTCAAATTACCAGGGGGCGAACACTGAAGCTTTCTTT. Its translation: CASRSNYQGANTEAFF.

This clonotype has a handful of counts. V gene TRBV20-1 combines with J gene TRBJ2-3, with TRBD2 identical over 9 bases. CDR1 is DFQATT and CDR2 is SNEGSKA in the germline V gene (reference sequence). The CDR3 loop spans 17 amino acids. The trim removed 5 bases at V and 8 bases at J, leaving 20 bases unmatched. The CDR3 nucleotides are TGCAGTGCTCAGACTGATGGCGGGAGGGCCGGTCCAGCTACGCAGTATTTT. Translated: CSAQTDGGRAGPATQYF.

Points on this clonotype: No conserved phenylalanine or tryptophan ends this CDR3, so it is likely a read error. The rearrangement links TRBV5-4 to TRBJ2-3; 14 bases are a match to TRBD2. The CDR3 extends over 17 amino acids. V shed 0 bases, J shed 5 bases, and the junction held 5 bases outside the gene matches. Germline V gene lookup returns CDR1 SGHNT and CDR2 YYREEE (reference sequence). The CDR3 DNA is TGTGCCAGCAGCTTGGAGGGACTAGCGGGAGTAGGAGATACGCAGTATCTT. Protein: CASSLEGLAGVGDTQYL.

The chain links TRBV6-2 or TRBV6-3 to TRBJ1-1; D gene ambiguous. The CDR3 has 14 residues. Germline CDR1 reads MNHEY; CDR2 reads SVGEGT. V was shortened by 4 bases and J by 1 base, with 10 bases between the two germline ends. CDR3: CASSSYSGNTEAFF. CDR3 nucleotides: TGTGCCAGCAGTTCATACAGTGGGAACACTGAAGCTTTCTTT.

This chain joins TRBV27 and TRBJ1-6; no clear D. With 7 bases removed from V and 6 bases from J, the gap between germline ends came to 10 bases. Germline CDR1 MNHEY, CDR2 SMNVEV (reference sequence). CDR3 length: 13 residues. In nucleotides, the CDR3 is TGTGCCAGCAATCGGGGATTTAATTCACCCCTCCACTTT. Residues: CASNRGFNSPLHF.

The chain links TRBV5-6 to TRBJ1-5; D possibly corresponds to TRBD1 (6 bases). V was shortened by 3 bases and J by 2 bases, with 18 bases between the two germline ends. This CDR3 is 17 amino acids long. From germline, CDR1 is SGHDT and CDR2 YYEEEE. DNA for the CDR3: TGTGCCAGCAGCTCTATGATACAGGGTTGGGGCAATCAGCCCCAGCATTTT. Protein: CASSSMIQGWGNQPQHF.

This rearrangement joins TRBV9 to TRBJ2-6; D is undetermined. With 1 base removed from V and 4 bases from J, the gap between germline ends came to 9 bases. CDR3 length: 15 residues. Germline V gives CDR1 SGDLS, CDR2 YYNGEE. The CDR3 reads CASSVWSSGANVLTF. The CDR3 region has the DNA TGTGCCAGCAGCGTATGGTCCTCCGGGGCCAACGTCCTGACTTTC. The whole variable domain, filled in from reference TRBV9 and TRBJ2-6, reads DSGVTQTPKHLITATGQRVTLRCSPRSGDLSVYWYQQSLDQGLQFLIQYYNGEERAKGNILERFSAQQFPDLHSELNLSSLELGDSALYFCASSVWSSGANVLTFGAGSRLTVL.

The sample holds a few counts of this clonotype. The rearrangement uses TRBV18 and TRBJ2-7, with TRBD2 as a possible D gene (7 bases). The CDR3 extends over 16 amino acids. Germline V lookup: CDR1 KGHSH, CDR2 LQKENI. Trimming shortened V by 3 bases and J by 4 bases, and 19 bases separated the two germline ends. The CDR3 DNA follows: TGTGCCAGCTCACCTGAGGGGGGGACTAACCCTTACGAGCAGTACGTC. This gives the protein CASSPEGGTNPYEQYV.

This clonotype was recorded a few times. The missing conserved phenylalanine or tryptophan at the end of this CDR3 makes a read error likely. The rearrangement uses TRBV28 and TRBJ2-4; TRBD2 matches at 7 bases. Germline V gene data show CDR1 as MDHEN and CDR2 as SYDVKM. The V and J ends lost 2 bases and 4 bases, in that order; junction bases with no gene match: 2. The CDR3 contains 14 residues. As DNA, the CDR3 is TGTGCCAGCAGTTTAGGGGGGGGGAAAAACATTCAGTACCTC. It specifies CASSLGGGKNIQYL.

The chain combines TRBV5-1 with TRBJ2-7; maybe TRBD1 (6 bases). V gave up 3 bases and J gave up 0 bases, with 19 bases separating them. Germline V gene data show CDR1 as SGHRS and CDR2 as YFSETQ. The CDR3 is made up of 17 amino acids. The CDR3 DNA reads as TGCGCCAGCAGCTCCGACATCCCGACCAGGGGCTCCTACGAGCAGTACTTC. This gives the protein CASSSDIPTRGSYEQYF.

The count of this clonotype is one. The rearrangement uses TRBV12-3 or TRBV12-4 and TRBJ2-1; 7 positions match TRBD1. The CDR3 is made up of 15 amino acids. Germline trimming cut 7 bases from V and 8 bases from J; bases unmatched to any gene: 14. The CDR3: CASKPTGAVGHEQFF. The CDR3 DNA reads as TGTGCCAGCAAACCTACAGGGGCAGTAGGACATGAGCAGTTCTTC.